This record concerns one T cell receptor beta chain sequence. Its matching antigen is unknown. Germline trimming cut 0 bases from V and 7 bases from J; bases unmatched to any gene: 10. CDR1 MRHNA and CDR2 SNTAGT come from the germline V gene. The CDR3 is 16 residues long. This sample was taken from a study of shared clonotypes between healthy human individuals. Points from the study as a whole: Sequencing of the sorted subsets was shown by rarefaction to be incomplete despite large depth.

CD8 cells classed as naive were CD45RO-negative and positively selected for CCR7, excluding terminally differentiated effector memory CD45RA+ cells. Recent acute infections and vaccinations were absent in the healthy HIV-negative adult donors. Under the authors' procedure: Owing to the provision of junction-only sequences devoid of quality scores by immunoSEQ, filtering differed. Data came from immunoSEQ multiplex PCR; TCRdb stores just in-frame clones and leaves some out. From that table come the V and J calls and clone size; the DNA was used to work out D and trimming. The sample has hundreds of thousands of clones; about 95% are singletons.

The V and J genes are TRBV6-4 and TRBJ1-2; 8 bases fit TRBD1. Sequencing input: naive CD8+ T cells sorted from blood. The TCR comes from a woman aged 30 to 39 in good health. The CDR3 region has the DNA TGTGCCAGCAGTGACTCTAGGGACAGGTTGGGGTCTGGCTACACCTTC. Amino acid sequence: CASSDSRDRLGSGYTF.